Listed below are T cell receptor beta chains from one sample, sequenced in a study of OX40 agonist ivuxolimab in advanced cancers. This table comes from immunoSEQ multiplex PCR, and its TCRdb copy is limited to in-frame clones, with some not included. Here the sample spans approximately 90,000 clones, nearly 90% being singletons. The sequences come from CD4+ or CD8+ T cells sorted from blood, collected in a trial of the OX40 agonist ivuxolimab. These receptors were obtained from an adult with an advanced solid tumor such as melanoma, head and neck, liver or kidney cancer. Each CDR3 is given with its conserved first and last residue. D genes are given only for firm matches. Clone size is stated in some rows and not others, as once, few, many or a class when expanded.

v_call	j_call	d_call	clone_size	cdr3_length	cdr3_nt	cdr3_aa
TRBV7-2	TRBJ2-7	NA	NA	15	TGTGCCAGCAGCCCAAGTCCGACAGGCTATAACGAGCAGTACTTC	CASSPSPTGYNEQYF
TRBV19	TRBJ2-7	TRBD1	NA	14	TGTGCCAGTAGTGTGACAGGGGGCTCCTACGAGCAGTACTTC	CASSVTGGSYEQYF
TRBV7-2	TRBJ2-2	NA	NA	12	TGTGCCAGCAGCTTGAGGACCGGGGAGCTGTTTTTT	CASSLRTGELFF
TRBV28	TRBJ2-1	TRBD1	NA	15	TGTGCCAGCAGCCCAGCAGGGGGCCCCAACAATGAGCAGTTCTTC	CASSPAGGPNNEQFF
TRBV11-2	TRBJ1-2	NA	NA	13	TGTGCCAGCAGCTTAGGAGCCCAGGTGGCTGGCACCTTC	CASSLGAQVAGTF
TRBV9	TRBJ2-1	NA	NA	14	TGTGCCAGCTCCCCAGCGGAAAGTTACAATGAGCAGTTCTTC	CASSPAESYNEQFF
TRBV7-9	TRBJ2-7	NA	NA	14	TGTGCCAGCAGCTTCCCGACAGACTCCTACGAGCAGTACTTC	CASSFPTDSYEQYF
TRBV11-2	TRBJ2-3	NA	NA	13	TGTGCCAGCAGCTTAGATCAAAGTGGCACGCAGTATTTT	CASSLDQSGTQYF
TRBV2	TRBJ1-5	NA	NA	17	TGTGCCAGCAGGTCTGCAGGCGAGGTCGGTAGCAATCAGCCCCAGCATTTT	CASRSAGEVGSNQPQHF
TRBV6-5	TRBJ1-1	TRBD1	NA	15	TGTGCCAGCAGTTACGGGGACAGGGTTGGAACTGAAGCTTTCTTT	CASSYGDRVGTEAFF
TRBV27	TRBJ1-5	NA	NA	14	TGTGCCAGCAGCATCGGGAGGAGCAATCAGCCCCAGCATTTT	CASSIGRSNQPQHF
TRBV30	TRBJ1-3	NA	NA	15	TGTGCCTGGAGTGGGGTCGCGGGAACTGGAAACACCATATATTTT	CAWSGVAGTGNTIYF
TRBV10-3	TRBJ1-1	TRBD1	NA	15	TGTGCCATCACCTCCGAGGGGGCCGTCAACACTGAAGCTTTCTTT	CAITSEGAVNTEAFF
TRBV6-6	TRBJ2-1	NA	NA	12	TGTGCCAGCAGTTACTCCTACAATGAGCAGTTCTTC	CASSYSYNEQFF
TRBV7-2	TRBJ1-3	NA	NA	16	TGTGCCAGCAGCTTAGTCCGGGGGGCGCGTAGAAACACCATATATTTT	CASSLVRGARRNTIYF
TRBV6-5	TRBJ1-1	NA	NA	13	TGTGCCAGCAGTTACCCAGGGAACACTGAAGCTTTCTTT	CASSYPGNTEAFF
TRBV28	TRBJ1-3	TRBD1	NA	16	TGTGCCAGCAGTTCCCCCGGACAGGGGAGAGGGGACACCATATATTTT	CASSSPGQGRGDTIYF
TRBV30	TRBJ2-3	NA	NA	15	TGTGCCCGGATCGGAAGGGCGCTTGGCACAGATACGCAGTATTTT	CARIGRALGTDTQYF
TRBV4-2	TRBJ1-4	NA	NA	16	TGTGCCAGCAGCCAAGATTTTGCGGGCCCTAATGAAAAACTGTTTTTT	CASSQDFAGPNEKLFF
TRBV29-1	TRBJ1-6	NA	NA	14	TGCAGCGTTGCGGTGGATACCCGCTTAGGACCCCTCCACTTT	CSVAVDTRLGPLHF
TRBV7-9	TRBJ2-7	TRBD2	NA	16	TGTGCCAGCAGACCTGGGACTAGCGGGACCTCCTACGAGCAGTACTTC	CASRPGTSGTSYEQYF
TRBV28	TRBJ2-1	NA	NA	12	TGTGCCAGCAGCCGTGGGGTGAATGAGCAGTTCTTC	CASSRGVNEQFF
TRBV19	TRBJ1-2	TRBD1	NA	18	TGTGCCAGTAGTACTTTCAGGACAGGGACTTCTATTGGGTATGGCTACACCTTC	CASSTFRTGTSIGYGYTF
TRBV7-3	TRBJ1-2	NA	NA	13	TGTGCCAGCAGCTTAACGGGTGACTATGGCTACACCTTC	CASSLTGDYGYTF
TRBV4-1	TRBJ2-1	NA	NA	13	TGCGCCAGCAGCCTTAGCTCCTACAATGAGCAGTTCTTC	CASSLSSYNEQFF
TRBV21-1	TRBJ2-5	NA	few	10	TGTGCTAAAGATGGGGAGACCCAGTACTTC	CAKDGETQYF
TRBV7-3	TRBJ2-7	NA	NA	14	TGTGCCAGCAGCATCACACTGATTCCCTACGAGCAGTACTTC	CASSITLIPYEQYF
TRBV4-1	TRBJ1-5	TRBD1	many	16	TGCGCCAGCAGCCAAGGGGACAGGGCGGGGAATCAGCCCCAGCATTTT	CASSQGDRAGNQPQHF
TRBV29-1	TRBJ2-3	NA	NA	15	TGCAGCGTCTTGAAGATACGGGGGAGCACAGATACGCAGTATTTT	CSVLKIRGSTDTQYF
TRBV27	TRBJ1-2	TRBD1	NA	14	TGTGCCAGCAGTCTAGACAGGGGGCTAGGTGGCTACACCTTC	CASSLDRGLGGYTF
TRBV6-5	TRBJ1-1	NA	NA	12	TGTGCCAGCAGTTACCGGCAGACTGAAGCTTTCTTT	CASSYRQTEAFF
TRBV11-3	TRBJ2-2	NA	once	14	TGTGCCAGCAGCGATAACAGGGCGGGCGGGGAGCTGTTTTTT	CASSDNRAGGELFF
TRBV7-2	TRBJ2-3	TRBD2	NA	17	TGTGCCAGCAGCTTAGCGGCTAGCGGCCAAGGGGCAGATACGCAGTATTTT	CASSLAASGQGADTQYF
TRBV28	TRBJ1-3	NA	NA	15	TGTGCCAGCAGTCCCCCCTCCCGCTCTGGAAACACCATATATTTT	CASSPPSRSGNTIYF
TRBV13	TRBJ2-7	NA	NA	14	TGTGCCAGCAGCTTCCGGGACGGAGATTACGAGCAGTACTTC	CASSFRDGDYEQYF
TRBV29-1	TRBJ1-1	NA	NA	13	TGCAGCGTTGAGGGGGGTTTGAACACTGAAGCTTTCTTT	CSVEGGLNTEAFF
TRBV9	TRBJ2-2	NA	NA	15	TGTGCCAGCAGCGTGGGTCTGACGGACACCGGGGAGCTGTTTTTT	CASSVGLTDTGELFF
TRBV27	TRBJ1-1	NA	once	12	TGTGCCAGCAGTTTACGTTTTGGAGAAGCTTTCTTT	CASSLRFGEAFF
TRBV28	TRBJ2-5	NA	NA	16	TGTGCCAGCAGTCCCCTTCTACAGGGAGGGGAGGAGACCCAGTACTTC	CASSPLLQGGEETQYF
TRBV7-9	TRBJ2-1	TRBD2	NA	14	TGTGCCAGCACCCCTGGCGGGAGTAATAATGAGCAGTTCTTC	CASTPGGSNNEQFF
TRBV15	TRBJ1-4	NA	NA	15	TGTGCCACCAGCAGGATGGGGCAGTCTCCTGAAAAACTGTTTTTT	CATSRMGQSPEKLFF
TRBV28	TRBJ1-1	NA	NA	13	TGTGCCAGCGGAGGACACCTGAACACTGAAGCTTTCTTT	CASGGHLNTEAFF
TRBV9	TRBJ2-3	NA	once	13	TGTGCCAGCAGCCTCATAGGGCCAGATACGCAGTATTTT	CASSLIGPDTQYF
TRBV6-5	TRBJ2-7	TRBD1	NA	15	TGTGCCAGCAGTTTGGGGACAGGCGGATCCTACGAGCAGTACTTC	CASSLGTGGSYEQYF
TRBV11-2	TRBJ1-1	TRBD1	NA	14	TGTGCCAGCAGCTTAGGACAGGGGAACACTGAAGCTTTCTTT	CASSLGQGNTEAFF
TRBV12-5	TRBJ2-2	NA	NA	15	TGTGCTAGTGGTTTGACACAGTTATACACCGGGGAGCTGTTTTTT	CASGLTQLYTGELFF
TRBV30	TRBJ2-3	NA	NA	11	TGTGCCTGGAGTGCCACAGATACGCAGTATTTT	CAWSATDTQYF
TRBV9	TRBJ1-2	NA	NA	14	TGTGCCAGCAGCCCTAACGCGGGGGGGTATGGCTACACCTTC	CASSPNAGGYGYTF
TRBV5-1	TRBJ1-1	NA	few	13	TGCGCCAGCAGTGGGAGAATGAACACTGAAGCTTTCTTT	CASSGRMNTEAFF
TRBV25-1	TRBJ2-5	NA	NA	12	TGTGCCAGCAGGAGGAGGGAAGAGACCCAGTACTTC	CASRRREETQYF
TRBV5-1	TRBJ2-5	TRBD1	NA	15	TGCGCCAGCAGCCCCCCGGGACAGGCCCAAGAGACCCAGTACTTC	CASSPPGQAQETQYF
TRBV27	TRBJ2-5	NA	NA	16	TGTGCCAGCAGTTGGTCCGACACAGGGACGCAAGAGACCCAGTACTTC	CASSWSDTGTQETQYF